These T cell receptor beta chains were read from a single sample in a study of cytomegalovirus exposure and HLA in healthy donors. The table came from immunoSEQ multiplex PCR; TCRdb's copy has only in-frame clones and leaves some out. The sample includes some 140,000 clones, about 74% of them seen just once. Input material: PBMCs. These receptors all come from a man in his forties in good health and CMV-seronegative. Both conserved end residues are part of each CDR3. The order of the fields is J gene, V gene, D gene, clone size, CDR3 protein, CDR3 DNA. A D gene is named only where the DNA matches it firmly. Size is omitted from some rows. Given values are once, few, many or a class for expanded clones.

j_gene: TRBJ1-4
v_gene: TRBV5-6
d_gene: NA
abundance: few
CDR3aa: CASSLPGAGATNEKLFF
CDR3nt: TGTGCCAGCAGCTTACCGGGAGCCGGCGCAACTAATGAAAAACTGTTTTTT

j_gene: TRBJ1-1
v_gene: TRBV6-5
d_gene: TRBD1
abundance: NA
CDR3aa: CASSTGGATEAFF
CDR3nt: TGTGCCAGCAGCACAGGGGGCGCAACTGAAGCTTTCTTT

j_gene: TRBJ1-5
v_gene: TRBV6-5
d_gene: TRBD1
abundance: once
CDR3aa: CASGTGGSNQPQHF
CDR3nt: TGTGCCAGCGGCACAGGGGGGAGCAATCAGCCCCAGCATTTT

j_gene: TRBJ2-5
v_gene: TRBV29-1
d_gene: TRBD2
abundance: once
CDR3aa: CSVEGLAGLLAETQYF
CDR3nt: TGCAGCGTTGAGGGACTAGCGGGGCTTCTGGCAGAGACCCAGTACTTC

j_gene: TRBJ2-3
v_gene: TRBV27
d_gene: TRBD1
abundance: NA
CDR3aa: CASRPQGAGEDTQYF
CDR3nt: TGTGCCAGCAGGCCACAGGGGGCGGGTGAAGATACGCAGTATTTT

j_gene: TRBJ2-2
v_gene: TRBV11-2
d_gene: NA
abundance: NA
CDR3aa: CASSGQETGGGELFF
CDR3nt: TGTGCCAGCAGCGGACAGGAAACCGGGGGCGGGGAGCTGTTTTTT

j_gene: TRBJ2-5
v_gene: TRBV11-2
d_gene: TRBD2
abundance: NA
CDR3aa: CASSLGGRFQETQYF
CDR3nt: TGTGCCAGCAGCTTGGGCGGGAGGTTCCAAGAGACCCAGTACTTC

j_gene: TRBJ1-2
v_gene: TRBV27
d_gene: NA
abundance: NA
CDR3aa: CASMSWSGYYGYTF
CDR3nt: TGTGCCAGCATGTCGTGGTCCGGGTACTATGGCTACACCTTC

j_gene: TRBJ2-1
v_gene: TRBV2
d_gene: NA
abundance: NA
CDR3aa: CASRLSGYNEQFF
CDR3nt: TGTGCCAGCAGATTGAGCGGATACAATGAGCAGTTCTTC

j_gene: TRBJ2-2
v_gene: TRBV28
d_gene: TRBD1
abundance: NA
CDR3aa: CASSFPLRTGKNTGELFF
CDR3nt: TGTGCCAGCAGTTTCCCACTACGGACAGGAAAGAACACCGGGGAGCTGTTTTTT

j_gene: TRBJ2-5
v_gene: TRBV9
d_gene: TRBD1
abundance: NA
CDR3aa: CASSEGTGMGETQYF
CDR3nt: TGTGCCAGCAGCGAGGGGACAGGGATGGGGGAGACCCAGTACTTC

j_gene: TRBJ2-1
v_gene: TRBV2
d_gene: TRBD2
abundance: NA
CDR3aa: CASNRRSSGYNEQFF
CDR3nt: TGTGCCAGCAATCGCCGGTCTAGCGGGTACAATGAGCAGTTCTTC

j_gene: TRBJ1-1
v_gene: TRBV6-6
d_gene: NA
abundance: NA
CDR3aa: CASSSTGGNTEAFF
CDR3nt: TGTGCCAGCAGTTCGACCGGAGGGAACACTGAAGCTTTCTTT

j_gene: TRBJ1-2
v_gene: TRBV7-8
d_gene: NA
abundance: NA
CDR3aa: CASSPHPTGRAHYGYTF
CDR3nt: TGTGCCAGCAGCCCACACCCAACCGGCAGGGCCCACTATGGCTACACCTTC

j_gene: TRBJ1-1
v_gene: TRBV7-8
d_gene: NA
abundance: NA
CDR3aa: CASSLGRVVTEAFF
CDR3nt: TGTGCCAGCAGCTTGGGCAGGGTTGTCACTGAAGCTTTCTTT

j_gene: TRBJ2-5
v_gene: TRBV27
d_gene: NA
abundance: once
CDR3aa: CASSPGTLVEQETQYF
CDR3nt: TGTGCCAGCAGCCCTGGGACATTGGTCGAACAAGAGACCCAGTACTTC

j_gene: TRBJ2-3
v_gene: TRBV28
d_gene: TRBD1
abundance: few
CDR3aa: CASSLVQGAHTDTQYF
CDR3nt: TGTGCCAGCAGTTTAGTGCAGGGGGCTCATACAGATACGCAGTATTTT

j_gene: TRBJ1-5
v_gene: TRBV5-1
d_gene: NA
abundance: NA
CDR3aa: CASSLIGSPGQPQHF
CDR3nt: TGCGCCAGCAGCTTGATTGGGTCCCCAGGTCAGCCCCAGCATTTT

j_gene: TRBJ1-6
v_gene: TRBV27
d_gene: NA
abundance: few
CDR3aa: CASTPRTSSYNSPLHF
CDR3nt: TGTGCCAGCACCCCGCGCACGAGCTCCTATAATTCACCCCTCCACTTT

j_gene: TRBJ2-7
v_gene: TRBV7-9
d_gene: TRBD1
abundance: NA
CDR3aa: CASTHWGQGAGEQYF
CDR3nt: TGTGCCAGCACCCACTGGGGACAGGGGGCCGGGGAGCAGTACTTC

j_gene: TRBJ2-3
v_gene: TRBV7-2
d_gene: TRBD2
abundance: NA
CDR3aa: CASSPTGLAGFTQYF
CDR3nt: TGTGCCAGCAGCCCTACGGGACTAGCGGGTTTTACGCAGTATTTT

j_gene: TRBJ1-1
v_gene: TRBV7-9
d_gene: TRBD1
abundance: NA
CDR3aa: CASSPGQGMNTEAFF
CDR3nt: TGTGCCAGCAGCCCGGGACAGGGAATGAACACTGAAGCTTTCTTT

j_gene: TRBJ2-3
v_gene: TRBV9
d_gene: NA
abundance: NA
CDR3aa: CASSVAGRGTQYF
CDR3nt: TGTGCCAGCAGCGTAGCCGGGAGAGGTACGCAGTATTTT

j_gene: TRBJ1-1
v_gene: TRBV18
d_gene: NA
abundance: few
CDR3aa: CASSPTRDTEAFF
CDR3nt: TGTGCCAGCTCTCCAACCAGGGACACTGAAGCTTTCTTT

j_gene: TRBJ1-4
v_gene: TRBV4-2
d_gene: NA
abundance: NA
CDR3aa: CASSQGTVTNEKLFF
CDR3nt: TGTGCCAGCAGCCAAGGGACAGTGACTAATGAAAAACTGTTTTTT

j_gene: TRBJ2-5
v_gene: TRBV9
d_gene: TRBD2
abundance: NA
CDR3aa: CASSRQREGFQETQYF
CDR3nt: TGTGCCAGCAGCCGGCAGCGGGAGGGGTTCCAAGAGACCCAGTACTTC

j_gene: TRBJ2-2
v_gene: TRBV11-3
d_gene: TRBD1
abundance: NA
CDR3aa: CASSLKSWDSLANTGELFF
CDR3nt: TGTGCCAGCAGCCTAAAAAGTTGGGACAGCCTCGCGAACACCGGGGAGCTGTTTTTT

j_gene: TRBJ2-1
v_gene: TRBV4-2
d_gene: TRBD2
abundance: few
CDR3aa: CASAREGRIEQFF
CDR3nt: TGTGCCAGCGCCCGGGAGGGCCGAATTGAGCAGTTCTTC

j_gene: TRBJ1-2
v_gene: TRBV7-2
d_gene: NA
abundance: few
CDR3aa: CASSLAQAPYGYTF
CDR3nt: TGTGCCAGCAGCTTAGCCCAGGCCCCATACGGCTACACCTTC

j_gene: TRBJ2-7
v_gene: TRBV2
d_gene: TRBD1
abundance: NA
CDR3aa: CASSEGDRTYEQYF
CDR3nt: TGTGCCAGCAGTGAAGGGGACAGAACCTACGAGCAGTACTTC

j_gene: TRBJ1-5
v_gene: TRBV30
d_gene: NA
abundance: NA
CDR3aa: CAWSKVSGNQPQHF
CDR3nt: TGTGCCTGGAGTAAGGTTTCGGGGAATCAGCCCCAGCATTTT

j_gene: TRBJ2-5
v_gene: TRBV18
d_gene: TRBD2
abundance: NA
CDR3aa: CASSPTSGEKTQYF
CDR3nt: TGTGCCAGCTCACCGACTAGCGGGGAGAAGACCCAGTACTTC

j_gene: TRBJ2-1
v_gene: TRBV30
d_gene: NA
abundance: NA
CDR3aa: CAWAWGPHNEQFF
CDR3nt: TGTGCCTGGGCGTGGGGCCCGCACAATGAGCAGTTCTTC

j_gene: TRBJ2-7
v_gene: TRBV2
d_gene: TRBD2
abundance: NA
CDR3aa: CASRRQAGAPEQYF
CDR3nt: TGTGCCAGCAGGAGACAAGCGGGAGCCCCCGAGCAGTACTTC

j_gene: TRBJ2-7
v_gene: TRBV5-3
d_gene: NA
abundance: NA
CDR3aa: CARSRTRGEQYF
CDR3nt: TGTGCCAGAAGCCGGACCAGGGGCGAGCAGTACTTC

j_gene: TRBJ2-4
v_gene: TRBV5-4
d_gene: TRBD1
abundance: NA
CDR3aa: CASSSPTGQGSNIQYF
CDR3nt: TGTGCCAGCAGCTCACCAACCGGACAGGGTAGTAACATTCAGTACTTC

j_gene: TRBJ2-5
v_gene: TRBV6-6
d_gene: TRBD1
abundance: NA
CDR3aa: CASSPPGQGERETQYF
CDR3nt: TGTGCCAGCAGTCCCCCAGGGCAGGGGGAAAGGGAGACCCAGTACTTC

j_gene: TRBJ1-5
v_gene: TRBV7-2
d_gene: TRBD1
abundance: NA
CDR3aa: CASSFQTGTNQPQHF
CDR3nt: TGTGCCAGCAGCTTCCAGACAGGGACCAATCAGCCCCAGCATTTT

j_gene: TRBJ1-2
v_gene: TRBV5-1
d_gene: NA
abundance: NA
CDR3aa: CASSAIEYGYTF
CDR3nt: TGCGCCAGCAGTGCCATCGAGTATGGCTACACCTTC

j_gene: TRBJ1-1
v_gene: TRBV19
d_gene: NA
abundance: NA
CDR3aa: CASIPREASNTEAFF
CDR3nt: TGTGCCAGTATTCCCAGGGAGGCATCGAACACTGAAGCTTTCTTT

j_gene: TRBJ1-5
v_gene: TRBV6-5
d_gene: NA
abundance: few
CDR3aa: CASSYSQGFQPQHF
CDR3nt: TGTGCCAGCAGTTACTCTCAGGGCTTTCAGCCCCAGCATTTT

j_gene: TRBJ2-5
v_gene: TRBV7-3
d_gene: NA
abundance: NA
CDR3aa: CASSFSDGETQYF
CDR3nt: TGTGCCAGCAGCTTTAGCGACGGAGAGACCCAGTACTTC

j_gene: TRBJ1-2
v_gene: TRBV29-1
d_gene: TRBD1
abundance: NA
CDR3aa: CSVGSGQGNYGYTF
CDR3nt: TGCAGCGTTGGGTCGGGACAGGGGAACTATGGCTACACCTTC

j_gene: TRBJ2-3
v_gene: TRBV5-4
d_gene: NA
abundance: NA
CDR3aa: CASSPREITDTQYF
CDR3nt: TGTGCCAGCAGCCCCCGGGAGATCACAGATACGCAGTATTTT

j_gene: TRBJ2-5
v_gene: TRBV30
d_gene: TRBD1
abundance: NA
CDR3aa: CAWNRGRLETQYF
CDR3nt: TGTGCCTGGAACAGGGGGCGTTTAGAGACCCAGTACTTC

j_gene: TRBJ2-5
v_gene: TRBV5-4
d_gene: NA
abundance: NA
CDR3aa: CASSLASGGWETQYF
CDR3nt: TGTGCCAGCAGCTTGGCCAGCGGTGGTTGGGAGACCCAGTACTTC

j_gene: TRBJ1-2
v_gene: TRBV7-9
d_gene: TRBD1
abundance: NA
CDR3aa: CASSKQGAGGYGYTF
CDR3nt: TGTGCCAGCAGCAAACAGGGGGCAGGCGGTTATGGCTACACCTTC

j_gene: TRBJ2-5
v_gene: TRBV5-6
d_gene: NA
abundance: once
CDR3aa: CASSLMVGSSGGRGETQYF
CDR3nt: TGTGCCAGCAGCCTAATGGTGGGGTCTTCAGGGGGGAGAGGAGAGACCCAGTACTTC

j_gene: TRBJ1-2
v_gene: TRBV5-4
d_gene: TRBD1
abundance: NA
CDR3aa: CASSPGQGTSLVYGYTF
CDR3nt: TGTGCCAGCAGCCCGGGACAGGGAACCTCTCTGGTCTATGGCTACACCTTC

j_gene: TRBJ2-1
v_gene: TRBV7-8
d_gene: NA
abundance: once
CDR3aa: CASSPEAREQFF
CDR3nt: TGTGCCAGCAGCCCAGAGGCTAGAGAGCAGTTCTTC

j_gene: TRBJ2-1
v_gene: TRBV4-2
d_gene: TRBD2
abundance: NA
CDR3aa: CASSQALGLAMDEQFF
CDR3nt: TGTGCCAGCAGCCAGGCTCTTGGACTAGCGATGGATGAGCAGTTCTTC

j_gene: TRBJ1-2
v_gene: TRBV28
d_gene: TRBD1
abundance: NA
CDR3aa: CASSDDSGTARYGYTF
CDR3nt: TGTGCCAGCAGTGACGACTCCGGGACAGCGAGATATGGCTACACCTTC

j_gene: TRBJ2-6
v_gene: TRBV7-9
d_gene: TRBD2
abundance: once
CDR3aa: CASSLWGGASARGGNVLTF
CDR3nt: TGTGCCAGCAGCTTATGGGGTGGGGCTAGTGCCCGGGGGGGCAACGTCCTGACTTTC

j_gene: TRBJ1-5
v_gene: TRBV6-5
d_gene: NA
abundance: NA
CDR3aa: CASSYLTLGNQPQHF
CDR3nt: TGTGCCAGCAGTTACCTCACGCTAGGCAATCAGCCCCAGCATTTT

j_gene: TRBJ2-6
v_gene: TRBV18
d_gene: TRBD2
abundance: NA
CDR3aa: CASSGSWGGANVLTF
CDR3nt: TGTGCCAGCTCGGGGTCTTGGGGGGGAGCCAACGTCCTGACTTTC

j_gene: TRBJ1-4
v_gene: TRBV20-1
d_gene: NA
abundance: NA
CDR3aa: CSARTGEKLFF
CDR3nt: TGCAGTGCTAGAACGGGGGAAAAACTGTTTTTT

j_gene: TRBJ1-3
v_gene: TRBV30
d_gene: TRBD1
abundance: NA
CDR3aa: CAWAGTGIHTIYF
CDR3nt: TGTGCCTGGGCCGGGACAGGGATCCACACCATATATTTT

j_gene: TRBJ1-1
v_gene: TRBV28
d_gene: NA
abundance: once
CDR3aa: CASSLTETEAFF
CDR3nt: TGTGCCAGCAGCCTCACAGAGACTGAAGCTTTCTTT

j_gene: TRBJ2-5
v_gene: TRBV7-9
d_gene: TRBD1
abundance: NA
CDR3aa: CASSSPAQGIEETQYF
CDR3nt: TGTGCCAGCAGCTCACCCGCACAGGGGATCGAGGAGACCCAGTACTTC

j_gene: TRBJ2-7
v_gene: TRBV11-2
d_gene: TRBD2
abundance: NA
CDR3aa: CASSLGVLAGGSYEQYF
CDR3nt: TGTGCCAGCAGCTTAGGAGTACTAGCGGGCGGCTCCTACGAGCAGTACTTC